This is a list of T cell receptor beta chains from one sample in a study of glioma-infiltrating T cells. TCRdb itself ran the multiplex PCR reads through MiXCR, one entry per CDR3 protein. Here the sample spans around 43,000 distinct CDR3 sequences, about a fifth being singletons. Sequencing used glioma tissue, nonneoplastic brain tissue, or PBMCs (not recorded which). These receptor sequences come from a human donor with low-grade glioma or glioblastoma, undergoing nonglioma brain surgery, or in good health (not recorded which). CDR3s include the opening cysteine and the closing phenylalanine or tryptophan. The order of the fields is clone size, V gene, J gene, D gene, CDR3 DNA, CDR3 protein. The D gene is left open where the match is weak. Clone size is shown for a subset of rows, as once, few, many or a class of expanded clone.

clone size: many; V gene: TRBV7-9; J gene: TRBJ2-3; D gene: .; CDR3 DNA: TGTGCCAGCAGCTTCGTCCTCACGCAGTATTTT; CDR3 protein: CASSFVLTQYF
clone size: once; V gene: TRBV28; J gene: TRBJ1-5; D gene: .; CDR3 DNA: TGTGCCAGCGACCCATGGACATGCAATCAGCCCCAGCATTTT; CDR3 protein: CASDPWTCNQPQHF
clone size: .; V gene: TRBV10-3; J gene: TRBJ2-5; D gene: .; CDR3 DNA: TGTGCCATCAGTGATACGACAGTCCAAGAGACCCAGTACTTC; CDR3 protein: CAISDTTVQETQYF
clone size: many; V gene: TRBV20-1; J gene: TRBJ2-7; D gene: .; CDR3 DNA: TGCAGTGCTCCTGACAGCTCCTACGAGCAGTACTTC; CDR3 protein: CSAPDSSYEQYF
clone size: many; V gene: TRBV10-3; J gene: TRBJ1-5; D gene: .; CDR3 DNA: TGTGCCATCAGGGGGGACGGAAATCAGCCCCAGCATTTT; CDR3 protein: CAIRGDGNQPQHF
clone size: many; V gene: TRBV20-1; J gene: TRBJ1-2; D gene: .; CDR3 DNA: TGCAGTGCTAGAGGGACAGTCGACTATGGCTACACCTTC; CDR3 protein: CSARGTVDYGYTF
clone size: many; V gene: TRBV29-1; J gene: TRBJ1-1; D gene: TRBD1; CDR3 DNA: TGCAGCGTTGGGGGAAGACAGGGGAACACTGAAGCTTTCTTT; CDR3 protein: CSVGGRQGNTEAFF
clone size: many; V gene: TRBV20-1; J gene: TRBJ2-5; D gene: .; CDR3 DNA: TGCAGTATTCAACCGGGGGTCGAACAAGAGACCCAGTACTTC; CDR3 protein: CSIQPGVEQETQYF
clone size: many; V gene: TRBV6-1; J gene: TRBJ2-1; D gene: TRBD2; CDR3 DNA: TGTGCCAGCAGTGAGGTAGCGGGGGGAGGCTACAATGAGCAGTTCTTC; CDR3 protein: CASSEVAGGGYNEQFF
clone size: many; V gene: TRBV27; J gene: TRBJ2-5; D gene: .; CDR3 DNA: TGTGCCAGCAGTTTATCGTCGCTCCAGGGAGAGACCCAGTACTTC; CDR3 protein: CASSLSSLQGETQYF
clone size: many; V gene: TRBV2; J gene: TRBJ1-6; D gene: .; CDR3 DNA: TGTGCCACTCGGACGGGCTATAATTCACCCCTCCACTTT; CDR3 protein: CATRTGYNSPLHF